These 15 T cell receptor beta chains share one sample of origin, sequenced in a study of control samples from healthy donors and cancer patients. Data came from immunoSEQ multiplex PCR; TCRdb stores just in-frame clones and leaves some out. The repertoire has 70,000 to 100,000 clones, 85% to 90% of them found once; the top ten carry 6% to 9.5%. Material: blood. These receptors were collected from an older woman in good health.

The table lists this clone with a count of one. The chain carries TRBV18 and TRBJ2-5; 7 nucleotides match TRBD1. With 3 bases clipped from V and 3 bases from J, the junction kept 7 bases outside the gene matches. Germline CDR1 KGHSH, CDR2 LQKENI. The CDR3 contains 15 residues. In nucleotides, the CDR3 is TGTGCCAGCTCACCTCCGGGACAGATCAAAGAGACCCAGTACTTC. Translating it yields CASSPPGQIKETQYF.

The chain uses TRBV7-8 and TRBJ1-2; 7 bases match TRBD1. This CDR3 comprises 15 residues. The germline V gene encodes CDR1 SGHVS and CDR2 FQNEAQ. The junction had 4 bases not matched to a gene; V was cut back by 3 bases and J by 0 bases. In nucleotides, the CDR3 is TGTGCCAGCAGCTTGACAGGGCTTACTAACTATGGCTACACCTTC. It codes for CASSLTGLTNYGYTF.

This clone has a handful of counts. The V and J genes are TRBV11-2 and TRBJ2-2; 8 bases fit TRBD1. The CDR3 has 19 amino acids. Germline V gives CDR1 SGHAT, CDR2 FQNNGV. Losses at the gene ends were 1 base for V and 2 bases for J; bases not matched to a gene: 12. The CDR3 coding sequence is TGTGCCAGCAGCTTAGGGGGTTTAGGGACAGGCCCAAACACCGGGGAGCTGTTTTTT. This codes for CASSLGGLGTGPNTGELFF.

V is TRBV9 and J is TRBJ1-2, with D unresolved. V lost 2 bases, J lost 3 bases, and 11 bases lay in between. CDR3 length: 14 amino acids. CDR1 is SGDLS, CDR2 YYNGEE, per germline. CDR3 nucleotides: TGTGCCAGCAGCGTCAGTGACGGGGACTATGGCTACACCTTC. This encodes CASSVSDGDYGYTF.

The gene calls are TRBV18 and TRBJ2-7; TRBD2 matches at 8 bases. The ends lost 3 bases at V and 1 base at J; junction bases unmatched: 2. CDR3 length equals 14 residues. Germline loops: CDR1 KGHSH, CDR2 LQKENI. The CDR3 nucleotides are TGTGCCAGCTCACCCGGACTAGCTTCCTACGAGCAGTACTTC. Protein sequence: CASSPGLASYEQYF.

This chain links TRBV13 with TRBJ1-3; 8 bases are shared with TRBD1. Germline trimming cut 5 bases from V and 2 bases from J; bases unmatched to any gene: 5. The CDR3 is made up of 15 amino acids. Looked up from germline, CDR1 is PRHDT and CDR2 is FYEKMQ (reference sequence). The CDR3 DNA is TGTGCCAGCAGCCAAGACAGGGGCCCTGGAAACACCATATATTTT. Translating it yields CASSQDRGPGNTIYF. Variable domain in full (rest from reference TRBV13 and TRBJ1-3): AAGVIQSPRHLIKEKRETATLKCYPIPRHDTVYWYQQGPGQDPQFLISFYEKMQSDKGSIPDRFSAQQFSDYHSELNMSSLELGDSALYFCASSQDRGPGNTIYFGEGSWLTVV.

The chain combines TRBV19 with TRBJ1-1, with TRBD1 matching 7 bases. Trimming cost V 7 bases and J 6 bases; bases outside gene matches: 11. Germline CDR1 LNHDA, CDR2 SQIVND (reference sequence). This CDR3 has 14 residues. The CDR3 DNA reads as TGTGCCAGTAACCACAGGGGCGGGGGACCTGAAGCTTTCTTT. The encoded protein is CASNHRGGGPEAFF.

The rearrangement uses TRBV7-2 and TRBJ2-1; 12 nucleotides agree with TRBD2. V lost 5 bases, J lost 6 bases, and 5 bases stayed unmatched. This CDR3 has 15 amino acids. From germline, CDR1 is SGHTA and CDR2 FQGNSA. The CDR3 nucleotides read TGTGCCAGCAGCACGACTAGCGGGAGCGTCAATGAGCAGTTCTTC. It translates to CASSTTSGSVNEQFF.

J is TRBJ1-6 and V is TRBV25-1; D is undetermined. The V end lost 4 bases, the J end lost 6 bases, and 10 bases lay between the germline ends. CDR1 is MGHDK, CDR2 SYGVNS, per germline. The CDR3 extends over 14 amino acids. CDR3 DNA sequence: TGTGCCAGCAGTGGAGTAGGGTTTAATTCACCCCTCCACTTT. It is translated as CASSGVGFNSPLHF.

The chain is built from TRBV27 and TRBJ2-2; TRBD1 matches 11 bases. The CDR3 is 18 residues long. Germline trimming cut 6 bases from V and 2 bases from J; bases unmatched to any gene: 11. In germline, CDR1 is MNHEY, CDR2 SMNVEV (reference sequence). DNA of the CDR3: TGTGCCAGCAGCCCCATCGGCGGGACAGGGGGAAACACCGGGGAGCTGTTTTTT. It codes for CASSPIGGTGGNTGELFF.

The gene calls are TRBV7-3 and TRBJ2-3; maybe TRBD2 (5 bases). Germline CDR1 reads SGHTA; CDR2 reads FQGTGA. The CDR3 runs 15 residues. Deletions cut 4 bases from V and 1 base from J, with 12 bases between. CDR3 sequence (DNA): TGTGCCAGCAGCTGGGGTAGCGAGGGCACAGATACGCAGTATTTT. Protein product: CASSWGSEGTDTQYF.

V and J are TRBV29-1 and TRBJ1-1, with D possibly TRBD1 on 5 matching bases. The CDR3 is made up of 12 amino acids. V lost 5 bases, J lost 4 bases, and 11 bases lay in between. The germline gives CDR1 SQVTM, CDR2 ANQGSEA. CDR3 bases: TGCAGCGTTTACACGGGGGGCACTGAAGCTTTCTTT. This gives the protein CSVYTGGTEAFF. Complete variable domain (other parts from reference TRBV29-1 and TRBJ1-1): SAVISQKPSRDICQRGTSLTIQCQVDSQVTMMFWYRQQPGQSLTLIATANQGSEATYESGFVIDKFPISRPNLTFSTLTVSNMSPEDSSIYLCSVYTGGTEAFFGQGTRLTVV.

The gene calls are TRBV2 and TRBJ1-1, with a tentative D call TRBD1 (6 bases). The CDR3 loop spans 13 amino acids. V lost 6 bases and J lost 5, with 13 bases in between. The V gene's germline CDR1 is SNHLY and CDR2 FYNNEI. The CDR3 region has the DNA TGTGCCAGCAGCCGAGGGGGGGTAACTGAAGCTTTCTTT. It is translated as CASSRGGVTEAFF.

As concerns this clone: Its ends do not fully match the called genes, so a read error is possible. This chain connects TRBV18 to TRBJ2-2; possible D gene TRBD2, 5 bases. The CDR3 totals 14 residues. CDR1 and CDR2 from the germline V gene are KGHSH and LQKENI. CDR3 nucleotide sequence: TGTGCCAGCTCACCAGAGGGTCTCACCAGGGAGCTGTTTTTT. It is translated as CASSPEGLTRELFF.

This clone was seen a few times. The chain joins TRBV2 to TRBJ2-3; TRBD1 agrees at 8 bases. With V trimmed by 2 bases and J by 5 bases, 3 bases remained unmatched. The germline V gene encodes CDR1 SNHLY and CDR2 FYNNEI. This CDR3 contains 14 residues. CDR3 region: CASSEQGAGDTQYF. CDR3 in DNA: TGTGCCAGCAGTGAACAGGGGGCTGGAGATACGCAGTATTTT.